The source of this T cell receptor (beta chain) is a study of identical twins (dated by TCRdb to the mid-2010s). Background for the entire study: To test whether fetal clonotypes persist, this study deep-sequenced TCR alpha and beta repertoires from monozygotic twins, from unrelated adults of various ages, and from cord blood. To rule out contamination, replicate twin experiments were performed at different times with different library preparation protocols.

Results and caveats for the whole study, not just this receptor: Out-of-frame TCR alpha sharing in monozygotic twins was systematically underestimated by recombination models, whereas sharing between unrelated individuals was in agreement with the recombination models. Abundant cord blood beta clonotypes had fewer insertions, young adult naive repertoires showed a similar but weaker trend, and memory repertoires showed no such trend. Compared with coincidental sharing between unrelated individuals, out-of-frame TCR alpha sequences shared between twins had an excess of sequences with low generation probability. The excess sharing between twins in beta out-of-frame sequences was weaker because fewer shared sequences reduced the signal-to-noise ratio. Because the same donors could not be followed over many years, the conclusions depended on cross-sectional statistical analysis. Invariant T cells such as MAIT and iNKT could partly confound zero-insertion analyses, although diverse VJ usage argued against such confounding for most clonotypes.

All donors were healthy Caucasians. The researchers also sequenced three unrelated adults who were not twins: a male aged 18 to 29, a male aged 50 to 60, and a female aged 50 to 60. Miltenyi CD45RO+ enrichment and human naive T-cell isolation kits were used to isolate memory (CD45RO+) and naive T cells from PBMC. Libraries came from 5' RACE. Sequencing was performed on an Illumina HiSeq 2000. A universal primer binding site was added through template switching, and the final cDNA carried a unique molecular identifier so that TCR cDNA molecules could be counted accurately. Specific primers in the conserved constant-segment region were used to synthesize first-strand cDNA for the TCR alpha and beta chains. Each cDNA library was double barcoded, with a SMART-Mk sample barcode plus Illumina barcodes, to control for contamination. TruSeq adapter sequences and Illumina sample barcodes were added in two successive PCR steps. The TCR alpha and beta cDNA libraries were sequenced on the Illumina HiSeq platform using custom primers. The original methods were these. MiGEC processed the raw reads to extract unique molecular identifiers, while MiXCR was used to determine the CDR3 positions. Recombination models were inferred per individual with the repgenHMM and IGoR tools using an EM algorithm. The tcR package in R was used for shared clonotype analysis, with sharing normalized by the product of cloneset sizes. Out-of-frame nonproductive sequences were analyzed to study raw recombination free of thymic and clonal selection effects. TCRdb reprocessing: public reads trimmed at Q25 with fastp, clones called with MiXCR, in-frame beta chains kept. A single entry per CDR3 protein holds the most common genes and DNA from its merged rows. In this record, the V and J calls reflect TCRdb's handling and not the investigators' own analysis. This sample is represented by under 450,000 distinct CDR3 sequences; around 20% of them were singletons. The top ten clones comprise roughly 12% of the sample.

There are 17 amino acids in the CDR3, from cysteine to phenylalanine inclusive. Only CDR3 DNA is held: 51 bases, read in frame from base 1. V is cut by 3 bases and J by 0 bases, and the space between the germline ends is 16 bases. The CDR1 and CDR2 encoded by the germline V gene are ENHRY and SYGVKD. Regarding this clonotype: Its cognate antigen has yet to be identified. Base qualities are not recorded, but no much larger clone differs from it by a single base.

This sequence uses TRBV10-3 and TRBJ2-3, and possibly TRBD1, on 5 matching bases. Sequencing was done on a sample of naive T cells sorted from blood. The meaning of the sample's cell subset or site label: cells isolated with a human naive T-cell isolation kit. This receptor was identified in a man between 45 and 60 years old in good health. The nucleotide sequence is TGTGCCATCAGTGACCCTACGACAGCCCCGAGCACAGATACGCAGTATTTT. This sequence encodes CAISDPTTAPSTDTQYF.